Below are 29 T cell receptor beta chains sequenced from a single sample in a study of T-cell memory formation after mild COVID-19. TCRdb passed the 5' RACE reads through MiXCR, listing each CDR3 protein once. The top ten hold around 1.5% of the sample, which has fewer than 50,000 distinct CDR3 sequences, 7.3% seen once. What was sequenced was PBMCs or a T cell subset sorted from them (not recorded which). These receptors originate from a man aged 18 to 30 who had mild COVID-19 (a few samples of this study predate the infection). Cell type and time point are not known.

This clonotype was recorded a few times. The chain has TRBV20-1 and TRBJ2-7; TRBD2 agrees at 16 bases. V lost 5 bases and J lost 6; bases outside the gene matches: 13. The CDR3 has 17 amino acids. The germline V gene has CDR1 DFQATT and CDR2 SNEGSKA (reference sequence). The CDR3 nucleotides are TGCAGTGCTCGTCCGGTGGGACTAGCGGGGGGGCTAGGCGAGCAGTACGTC. Its translation: CSARPVGLAGGLGEQYV.

This clonotype was picked up a small number of times. V is TRBV5-1 and J is TRBJ1-4, with 7 bases lining up with TRBD1. CDR3 length: 14 residues. Germline V gene data show CDR1 as SGHRS and CDR2 as YFSETQ. The ends lost 0 bases at V and 7 bases at J; junction bases unmatched: 3. This CDR3 reads CASSLDRGPEKLFF. In DNA form, the CDR3 reads TGCGCCAGCAGCTTGGACAGGGGTCCTGAAAAACTGTTTTTT.

This clonotype was observed many times. The rearrangement joins TRBV7-9 to TRBJ2-2; D gene ambiguous. The CDR3 is made up of 15 amino acids. Trimming shortened V by 1 base and J by 3 bases, and 9 bases separated the two germline ends. The germline V gene encodes CDR1 SEHNR and CDR2 FQNEAQ (reference sequence). CDR3 nucleotide sequence: TGTGCCAGCAGCTTAGTATCCAGTCACACCGGGGAGCTGTTTTTT. Protein sequence: CASSLVSSHTGELFF.

The chain combines TRBV5-1 with TRBJ1-3; D remains unclear. With 1 base removed from V and 0 bases from J, the gap between germline ends came to 8 bases. The germline V gene has CDR1 SGHRS and CDR2 YFSETQ. CDR3 size: 15 residues. The DNA for the CDR3 is TGCGCCAGCAGCTTGATGGGCTACTCTGGAAACACCATATATTTT. Amino acid sequence: CASSLMGYSGNTIYF. Drawing the rest from reference TRBV5-1 and TRBJ1-3, the complete variable domain is KAGVTQTPRYLIKTRGQQVTLSCSPISGHRSVSWYQQTPGQGLQFLFEYFSETQRNKGNFPGRFSGRQFSNSRSEMNVSTLELGDSALYLCASSLMGYSGNTIYFGEGSWLTVV.

This clonotype was seen a handful of times. The chain joins TRBV12-3 or TRBV12-4 to TRBJ2-7, with TRBD1 as a possible D gene (6 bases). There are 15 residues in the CDR3. With 1 base removed from V and 6 bases from J, the gap between germline ends came to 16 bases. CDR3 DNA: TGTGCCAGCAGTTTAGGGGGACAACCTTTGCTCGAGCAGTACTTC. It specifies CASSLGGQPLLEQYF.

This chain links TRBV5-5 with TRBJ1-6, with D unresolved. CDR3 size: 15 residues. The germline V gene encodes CDR1 SGHKS and CDR2 YYEKEE (reference sequence). Deletions cut 1 base from V and 9 bases from J, with 14 bases between. Here the CDR3 DNA reads TGTGCCAGCAGCTTGTGGAGCAGAGGTGGTTCACCCCTCCACTTT. It codes for CASSLWSRGGSPLHF.

This clonotype was seen only a few times. The chain recombines TRBV12-3 or TRBV12-4 with TRBJ1-1; a weak D match, TRBD1 (5 bases). V lost 4 bases to trimming and J lost 0 bases, with 9 bases between them. This CDR3 contains 14 residues. The CDR3 region is CASSSTVLNTEAFF. The CDR3 nucleotides are TGTGCCAGCAGTTCGACAGTCTTGAACACTGAAGCTTTCTTT.

The J gene is TRBJ2-1, the V gene TRBV2; 10 nucleotides agree with TRBD1. The CDR3 is made up of 16 amino acids. Germline CDR1 reads SNHLY; CDR2 reads FYNNEI. The V and J ends lost 5 bases and 6 bases, in that order; junction bases with no gene match: 10. The CDR3 loop reads CASSYTGTGVANEQFF. The CDR3 coding sequence is TGTGCCAGCAGTTATACCGGGACAGGGGTGGCCAATGAGCAGTTCTTC. The variable domain in full, completed from reference TRBV2 and TRBJ2-1, reads EPEVTQTPSHQVTQMGQEVILRCVPISNHLYFYWYRQILGQKVEFLVSFYNNEISEKSEIFDDQFSVERPDGSNFTLKIRSTKLEDSAMYFCASSYTGTGVANEQFFGPGTRLTVL.

The V call is TRBV5-4, the J call TRBJ2-1, with D hard to call. Germline values: CDR1 SGHNT, CDR2 YYREEE (reference sequence). Trimming shortened V by 3 bases and J by 7 bases, and 5 bases separated the two germline ends. The CDR3 has 11 amino acids. In DNA form, the CDR3 reads TGTGCCAGCAGCTGGGGTAATGAGCAGTTCTTC. This gives the protein CASSWGNEQFF.

This chain uses TRBV29-1 with TRBJ1-1, with 7 bases fitting TRBD1. The CDR3 length is 15 residues. Looked up from germline, CDR1 is SQVTM and CDR2 is ANQGSEA. The junction had 12 bases not matched to a gene; V was cut back by 7 bases and J by 1 base. The CDR3 loop reads CSATGTDDSNTEAFF. The CDR3 coding sequence is TGCAGCGCTACCGGGACAGACGATTCGAACACTGAAGCTTTCTTT.

This clonotype has only a few counts. The rearrangement uses TRBV6-5 and TRBJ2-7; 9 bases line up with TRBD1. CDR1 and CDR2 from the germline V gene are MNHEY and SVGAGI. The CDR3 contains 15 residues. The V segment lost 2 bases and the J segment 1 base; nucleotides outside the gene matches: 3. CDR3 DNA sequence: TGTGCCAGCAGTTACGGGGGGACAGGGTCCTACGAGCAGTACTTC. Translating gives CASSYGGTGSYEQYF.

This clonotype was seen a handful of times. The V call is TRBV5-1, the J call TRBJ2-7, with a weak D call TRBD1 (6 bases). The germline V gene has CDR1 SGHRS and CDR2 YFSETQ. This CDR3 region has 17 residues. Trimming took off 4 bases at V and 0 bases at J, with 20 bases between the two ends. The CDR3 sequence: CASSQLPPAGASYEQYF. CDR3 coding DNA: TGCGCCAGCAGCCAACTACCCCCGGCAGGGGCCTCCTACGAGCAGTACTTC.

CDR3 coding DNA: TGCGCCAGCAGCCAAGAGCACAGGGGGAACTCTGGAAACACCATATATTTT. This sequence encodes CASSQEHRGNSGNTIYF. The chain combines TRBV4-3 with TRBJ1-3, with 8 bases fitting TRBD1. The CDR3 spans 17 residues. Trimming cost V 0 bases and J 0 bases; bases outside gene matches: 4. Germline CDR1 and CDR2: LGHNA and YSLEER.

At least ten counts were recorded for this clonotype. V usage is TRBV7-6 and J usage is TRBJ1-1, with TRBD1 as a possible D gene (6 bases). Per germline, CDR1 SGHVS and CDR2 FNYEAQ. The ends were cut back, 1 base at V and 0 bases at J, with 12 bases in the middle. The CDR3 extends over 16 amino acids. The CDR3 is CASSLGVTGLNTEAFF. Here the CDR3 DNA reads TGTGCCAGCAGCTTAGGGGTAACAGGGTTGAACACTGAAGCTTTCTTT.

The chain has TRBV12-3 or TRBV12-4 and TRBJ1-2; TRBD1 aligns across 11 bases. The CDR3 consists of 15 residues. The V gene end was trimmed by 4 bases and the J gene end by 8 bases; junction bases not matched to a gene: 9. CDR3 sequence: CASSYPGQGVGGYTF. The CDR3 coding sequence is TGTGCCAGCAGTTACCCGGGACAGGGGGTCGGGGGCTACACCTTC.

The gene calls are TRBV29-1 and TRBJ2-3, with 12 positions matching TRBD2. V lost 5 bases, J lost 2 bases, and 5 bases stayed unmatched. The CDR3 totals 15 residues. Germline lookup yields CDR1 SQVTM and CDR2 ANQGSEA. The CDR3 DNA is TGCAGCGTTTCCCTAGCGGGGGGGAACACAGATACGCAGTATTTT. The encoded protein is CSVSLAGGNTDTQYF.

Only a few counts were recorded for this clonotype. The genes are TRBV20-1 and TRBJ2-5; 7 nucleotides agree with TRBD1. Per the germline V gene, CDR1 is DFQATT and CDR2 is SNEGSKA (reference sequence). V trimming: 5 bases; J trimming: 5 bases; junction bases outside the gene matches: 8. The CDR3 covers 13 residues. CDR3 in DNA: TGCAGTGCTCCCGGGACAGTACGGGAGACCCAGTACTTC. It specifies CSAPGTVRETQYF.

This clonotype was recorded many times. The V and J genes are TRBV4-3 and TRBJ2-1, with 7 positions matching TRBD1. The CDR3 is 15 residues long. Per germline, CDR1 LGHNA and CDR2 YSLEER. The V and J ends lost 2 bases and 1 base, in that order; junction bases with no gene match: 2. CDR3 region: CASSQRTGSYNEQFF. CDR3 sequence (DNA): TGCGCCAGCAGCCAAAGGACAGGTTCCTACAATGAGCAGTTCTTC.

This clonotype was observed many times. CDR3 sequence: CASRMAGLYEQYV. The CDR3 DNA reads TGTGCCAGCCGAATGGCAGGGCTGTACGAGCAGTACGTC. The chain recombines TRBV7-2 with TRBJ2-7; possible D gene TRBD1, 5 bases. Germline V CDR1 and CDR2: SGHTA, FQGNSA. V was shortened by 8 bases and J by 4 bases, with 15 bases between the two germline ends. This CDR3 is 13 amino acids long.

This clonotype has a handful of counts. The chain uses TRBV7-9 and TRBJ1-1; 7 bases map to TRBD1. The CDR3 runs to 14 residues. With V trimmed by 3 bases and J by 4 bases, 5 bases remained unmatched. The germline CDR1 and CDR2 sequences are SEHNR and FQNEAQ (reference sequence). CDR3 amino acids: CASSLDRWSTEAFF. The CDR3 nucleotides are TGTGCCAGCAGCTTGGACAGGTGGTCCACTGAAGCTTTCTTT.

This chain links TRBV9 with TRBJ2-2; maybe TRBD1 (7 bases). Germline V gene data show CDR1 as SGDLS and CDR2 as YYNGEE. The CDR3 extends over 14 amino acids. Trimming left V 8 bases short and J 3 bases short, with 14 bases between. For the CDR3, the DNA is TGTGCCAGTCAGGGGGGACAGTACACCGGGGAGCTGTTTTTT. This codes for CASQGGQYTGELFF.

In this sample, this clonotype turned up many times. The junction and the germline gene differ at one end; a read error may be behind it. The V and J genes are TRBV7-7 and TRBJ2-1, with 13 bases lining up with TRBD2. The germline gives CDR1 SSHAT, CDR2 FNYEAQ (reference sequence). The CDR3 has 14 residues. The CDR3 DNA reads as TGTGCTAGCAGCTTACTAGCGGGGGGGGATGAGCAGTTCTTC. Translated: CASSLLAGGDEQFF.

This clonotype occurred a few times. The CDR3: CASSFYRGRGAFF. CDR3 coding DNA: TGTGCCAGCAGCTTTTACAGGGGGCGCGGAGCTTTCTTT. The rearrangement uses TRBV11-2 and TRBJ1-1, with 9 bases lining up with TRBD1. Germline CDR1 is SGHAT and CDR2 is FQNNGV. V lost 3 bases to trimming and J lost 10 bases; unmatched junction nucleotides: 6. This CDR3 region has 13 residues.

CDR3 sequence: CASSLVAGVEQFF. The DNA for the CDR3 is TGTGCCAGCAGCTTAGTAGCGGGGGTTGAGCAGTTCTTC. The rearrangement joins TRBV7-9 to TRBJ2-1; 9 nucleotides align to TRBD2. The CDR3 loop spans 13 amino acids. Germline CDR1 and CDR2: SEHNR and FQNEAQ (reference sequence). V shed 1 base and J 9 bases; nucleotides not matched to a gene: 1.

The J gene is TRBJ2-1, the V gene TRBV12-3 or TRBV12-4, with D possibly being TRBD1 or TRBD2 (5 bases each). The CDR3 spans 14 residues. V was shortened by 0 bases and J by 2 bases, with 5 bases between the two germline ends. The chain's CDR3 is CASSLAGAYNEQFF. The CDR3 region has the DNA TGTGCCAGCAGTTTAGCGGGGGCCTACAATGAGCAGTTCTTC.

In this sample, this clonotype turned up many times. The rearrangement links TRBV7-9 to TRBJ2-7; D remains ambiguous. Germline V gene sequence: CDR1 SEHNR, CDR2 FQNEAQ (reference sequence). The V and J ends lost 5 bases and 2 bases respectively, with 13 bases between them. CDR3 size: 14 residues. Here the CDR3 DNA reads TGTGCCAGCAGCGCTGACACGGTAGCCTACGAGCAGTACTTC. Amino acid sequence: CASSADTVAYEQYF.

This clonotype was detected a few times. CDR3 region: CASSQGTDSMNTEAFF. The CDR3 DNA reads as TGCGCCAGCAGCCAGGGTACTGACAGCATGAACACTGAAGCTTTCTTT. V gene TRBV4-3 combines with J gene TRBJ1-1, with D possibly being TRBD1 (5 bases). Germline V gene sequence: CDR1 LGHNA, CDR2 YSLEER. CDR3 length: 16 amino acids. Trimming removed 3 bases at V and 0 bases at J, with 14 bases between.

There are a few counts of this clonotype. The chain combines TRBV4-3 with TRBJ1-2, with TRBD1 identical over 8 bases. Germline CDR1 reads LGHNA; CDR2 reads YSLEER. The CDR3 is made up of 14 amino acids. V shed 0 bases and J 8 bases; nucleotides not matched to a gene: 5. The CDR3 sequence: CASSQEAGTGGYTF. The CDR3 nucleotides read TGCGCCAGCAGCCAAGAGGCCGGGACAGGAGGCTACACCTTC.

V and J are TRBV15 and TRBJ2-1; 7 bases map to TRBD1. The germline V gene has CDR1 LNHNV and CDR2 YYDKDF (reference sequence). The V and J ends lost 6 bases and 6 bases, in that order; junction bases with no gene match: 5. The CDR3 has 13 amino acids. CDR3 loop: CATRETGRNEQFF. Here the CDR3 DNA reads TGTGCCACCAGGGAGACAGGGCGCAATGAGCAGTTCTTC.